This TCR beta chain was found in a study of blood T cell repertoires in COVID-19. Turning to the study itself: Both acute and convalescent COVID-19 samples were obtained from the United States, Italy and Spain. PBMCs, B-cell-depleted T cells, or T cells provided the cDNA or gDNA that made up the material.

The ends were cut back, 3 bases at V and 6 bases at J, with 9 bases in the middle. Germline CDR1 MNHNS, CDR2 SASEGT. The CDR3 has 13 residues. This clone was seen once. Original analysis: Reference gene primer amplification in the assay estimated nucleated cell counts. Measured with immunoSEQ multiplex PCR; TCRdb has only the in-frame clones, and not every one. The V and J calls and the clone size are those of that table, but D and trimming were determined from the DNA. The data hold under 350,000 clones, with roughly 85% observed a single time. The receptor was isolated from a human donor in a cohort sampled during active COVID-19. The chain recombines TRBV6-1 with TRBJ1-5; TRBD1 is a possible D gene (5 bases). Sequenced sample: peripheral blood. The CDR3 loop reads CASSEGRGQPQHF. For the CDR3, the DNA is TGTGCCAGCAGTGAGGGGCGAGGTCAGCCCCAGCATTTT.